In its sample, the clone carrying this TCR beta chain was seen a few times. Its antigen is undetermined. This sample is part of a study of T cells after yellow fever vaccination. Study observations and caveats: Most primary-vaccination clones reappeared after the booster (less than 98% CD4, 85% to 90% CD8). Repertoires obtained by FACS sorting could include abundant clonotypes that entered as contaminants from the bulk population.

CDR3 size: 15 residues. V shed 3 bases, J shed 4 bases, and the junction held 7 bases outside the gene matches. CDR1 is SGHNT and CDR2 is YYREEE in the germline V gene (reference sequence). TCRdb independently ran MiXCR on the 5' RACE reads; one entry per CDR3 protein. The table has 500,000 to 650,000 distinct CDR3 sequences, roughly an eighth seen once; the top ten hold about 15%. The chain recombines TRBV5-4 with TRBJ2-5; 9 nucleotides match TRBD2. The source was PBMCs, collected on the day of the yellow fever booster vaccination. The receptor was derived from a young man who received the YFV17D yellow fever vaccine. CDR3 sequence reads: CASSSRLAVGETQYF. As DNA, the CDR3 is TGTGCCAGCAGCTCCCGACTAGCGGTAGGAGAGACCCAGTACTTC.